One sample yielded the 32 T cell receptor beta chains listed below, sequenced in a study of vaccination effects on CD4 cells after COVID-19. CD4+ T cells specific for antigen were expanded with viral peptide pools by the ViraFEST assay before sequencing. Subsequent to a culture period of less than twelve days, CD4+ T cells were isolated. Recipients of the vaccine had no prior SARS-CoV-2 infection and negative nucleocapsid antibodies. Repertoires were generated with immunoSEQ multiplex PCR, while TCRdb's copy carries only in-frame clones and drops some. The table records around 45,000 clones, roughly four fifths of them present only once. These receptors' targets are unknown. Sequenced material: CD4+ T cells from PBMCs cultured with SARS-CoV-2 spike peptides, taken before COVID-19 vaccination. The receptors originated from a human donor who received a COVID-19 vaccine.

This clone was observed once. V gene TRBV21-1 combines with J gene TRBJ2-1; the table gives TRBD2 as D, unverified against the DNA. TRBV21-1 is given as a pseudogene. There are 18 residues in the CDR3. CDR3 nucleotides: TGTGCCAGCAGCAAGATTCGGCCAGAAGGCCGCGAGCGGTATGAGCAGTTCTTC. Protein sequence: CASSKIRPEGRERYEQFF.

The rearrangement uses TRBV3-1 (or the pseudogene TRBV3-2) and TRBJ1-3; 7 bases align to TRBD1. This CDR3 comprises 13 residues. Germline V gives CDR1 LGHDT, CDR2 YNNKEL (reference sequence). V was clipped by 3 bases and J by 4 bases; unmatched bases: 0. CDR3 in DNA: TGTGCCAGCAGCCAGGACAGGGGAAACACCATATATTTT. Its translation is CASSQDRGNTIYF.

The V and J genes are TRBV6-2 or TRBV6-3 and TRBJ1-6; D not resolved. Trimming took off 2 bases at V and 13 bases at J, with 18 bases between the two ends. The germline CDR1 and CDR2 sequences are MNHEY and SVGEGT. The CDR3 is 15 amino acids. This CDR3 is CASSYGLRSFTPLHF. Written as DNA, the CDR3 is TGTGCCAGCAGTTACGGGCTAAGGTCGTTTACTCCCCTCCACTTT.

This clone was recorded a few times. This chain uses TRBV5-1 with TRBJ1-6; D is possibly TRBD1 (6 bases). V was cut by 4 bases and J by 6 bases, with 14 bases left in between. The CDR3 loop spans 15 amino acids. The germline gives CDR1 SGHRS, CDR2 YFSETQ. Written as DNA, the CDR3 is TGCGCCAGCAGCATTGAGGACAGAGGTAATTCACCCCTCCACTTT. Its protein is CASSIEDRGNSPLHF.

This chain links TRBV18 with TRBJ1-1; 10 bases match TRBD1. V lost 0 bases, J lost 4 bases, and 2 bases stayed unmatched. This CDR3 has 15 residues. Germline CDR1 is KGHSH and CDR2 is LQKENI. The CDR3 nucleotides read TGTGCCAGCTCACCACCGTGGGACAGGGGCACTGAAGCTTTCTTT. Translating gives CASSPPWDRGTEAFF.

The chain is built from TRBV7-2 and TRBJ1-3; D is undetermined. The germline gives CDR1 SGHTA, CDR2 FQGNSA. The V and J ends lost 2 bases and 1 base respectively, with 6 bases between them. The CDR3 has 14 amino acids. CDR3 bases: TGTGCCAGCAGCTTAACGCCGTCTGGAAACACCATATATTTT. Protein: CASSLTPSGNTIYF. Looking up the rest from reference TRBV7-2 and TRBJ1-3 gives the full variable domain: GAGVSQSPSNKVTEKGKDVELRCDPISGHTALYWYRQSLGQGLEFLIYFQGNSAPDKSGLPSDRFSAERTGGSVSTLTIQRTQQEDSAVYLCASSLTPSGNTIYFGEGSWLTVV.

J is TRBJ1-4 and V is TRBV20-1, with D possibly TRBD1 on 6 matching bases. In germline, CDR1 is DFQATT, CDR2 SNEGSKA (reference sequence). V was shortened by 3 bases and J by 8 bases, with 16 bases between the two germline ends. The CDR3 contains 14 residues. This chain's CDR3 is CSASLGHNQEKLFF. Here the CDR3 DNA reads TGCAGTGCTAGTTTGGGACATAACCAGGAAAAACTGTTTTTT.

The chain couples TRBV6-6 to TRBJ2-1, with D hard to call. V lost 7 bases to trimming and J lost 0 bases, with 10 bases between them. From germline, CDR1 is MNHNY and CDR2 SVGAGI (reference sequence). The CDR3 length is 14 residues. The CDR3 bases are TGTGCCAGCAAAGACCCGAGCTCCTACAATGAGCAGTTCTTC. Its translation is CASKDPSSYNEQFF.

This clone was detected only a few times. This chain joins TRBV18 and TRBJ1-5; possibly TRBD1 for D (5 bases). The CDR3 totals 14 residues. With 4 bases removed from V and 7 bases from J, the gap between germline ends came to 14 bases. CDR1 and CDR2 from the germline V gene are KGHSH and LQKENI. The DNA of the CDR3 is TGTGCCAGCTCACTGGGACGATCGAAGCAGCCCCAGCATTTT. It encodes CASSLGRSKQPQHF. Using reference TRBV18 and TRBJ1-5 for the parts outside the CDR3, the full variable domain is NAGVMQNPRHLVRRRGQEARLRCSPMKGHSHVYWYRQLPEEGLKFMVYLQKENIIDESGMPKERFSAEFPKEGPSILRIQQVVRGDSAAYFCASSLGRSKQPQHFGDGTRLSIL.

This sequence joins TRBV6-4 and TRBJ2-1; D may be TRBD2 (6 bases). The CDR3 runs 18 residues. V was pared by 0 bases and J by 3 bases, with 18 bases between. CDR1 is MRHNA and CDR2 is SNTAGT in the germline V gene. The chain's CDR3 is CASSDSPFAGPLYNEQFF. CDR3 coding DNA: TGTGCCAGCAGTGACTCCCCCTTCGCGGGGCCCCTCTACAATGAGCAGTTCTTC.

This chain uses TRBV9 with TRBJ2-3; maybe TRBD1 (5 bases). CDR1 and CDR2 (germline): SGDLS, YYNGEE. This CDR3 has 13 residues. Trimming removed 4 bases at V and 5 bases at J, with 11 bases between. For the CDR3, the DNA is TGTGCCAGCAGCAGGGGTATTGTAGATACGCAGTATTTT. Amino acid sequence: CASSRGIVDTQYF.

J is TRBJ1-4 and V is TRBV15; maybe TRBD1 (5 bases). Trimming removed 5 bases at V and 8 bases at J, with 27 bases between. This CDR3 contains 18 residues. The germline CDR1 and CDR2 sequences are LNHNV and YYDKDF (reference sequence). Here the CDR3 reads CATSRSRLPIGGGEKLFF. Here the CDR3 DNA reads TGTGCCACCAGCCGCTCCAGGCTACCCATTGGGGGAGGGGAAAAACTGTTTTTT.

This rearrangement joins TRBV20-1 to TRBJ2-4, with 9 bases matching TRBD1. V shed 3 bases, J shed 4 bases, and the junction held 1 base outside the gene matches. CDR1 and CDR2 (germline): DFQATT, SNEGSKA (reference sequence). This CDR3 is built from 13 residues. The CDR3 sequence is CSASDRGKNIQYF. The CDR3, as DNA: TGCAGTGCTAGTGACAGGGGGAAAAACATTCAGTACTTC.

This sequence joins TRBV6-5 and TRBJ1-4; D unresolved. Germline lookup yields CDR1 MNHEY and CDR2 SVGAGI. The CDR3 extends over 12 amino acids. With 6 bases removed from V and 5 bases from J, the gap between germline ends came to 7 bases. The CDR3 nucleotides are TGTGCCAGCAGGTCACCAAATGAAAAACTGTTTTTT. This translates into CASRSPNEKLFF.

The CDR3 DNA is TGTGCCAGCAGCTCCCGCCCCGTCAGCACAGATACGCAGTATTTT. It specifies CASSSRPVSTDTQYF. J is TRBJ2-3 and V is TRBV7-2; D is uncertain. The CDR3 runs 15 residues. The ends were cut back, 4 bases at V and 0 bases at J, with 11 bases in the middle. Germline V CDR1 and CDR2: SGHTA, FQGNSA.

The CDR3 bases are TGTGCCAGCAGTGAGTTCAGTAGACTCGTAAACACCGGGGAGCTGTTTTTT. Translation gives CASSEFSRLVNTGELFF. This chain joins TRBV6-1 and TRBJ2-2; D is uncertain. In germline, CDR1 is MNHNS, CDR2 SASEGT. V lost 3 bases, J lost 2 bases, and 16 bases lay in between. The CDR3 is 17 residues long.

The genes are TRBV5-4 and TRBJ2-1; the D is unclear. The V and J ends lost 3 bases and 4 bases respectively, with 20 bases between them. The CDR3 extends over 17 amino acids. Germline CDR1 and CDR2: SGHNT and YYREEE (reference sequence). CDR3 sequence: CASSSIKQTSGYNEQFF. As DNA, the CDR3 is TGTGCCAGCAGCTCGATCAAACAAACAAGTGGATACAATGAGCAGTTCTTC.

The chain employs TRBV7-7 and TRBJ2-5; 12 nucleotides line up with TRBD2. V was pared by 7 bases and J by 4 bases, with 13 bases of the junction left unmatched. Germline V CDR1 and CDR2: SSHAT, FNYEAQ (reference sequence). The CDR3 is 17 amino acids. CDR3 amino acids: CASTRLAGATLGETQYF. The CDR3 DNA reads as TGTGCCAGCACACGACTAGCGGGGGCCACACTGGGAGAGACCCAGTACTTC.

Only one count was recorded for this clone. This chain links TRBV10-1 with TRBJ2-5; the D gene is possibly TRBD2 (5 bases). This CDR3 is built from 13 residues. CDR1 and CDR2 (germline): WNHNN, SYGVQD (reference sequence). V shed 4 bases and J shed 4 bases, with 10 bases lying between them. CDR3: CASSAGIGETQYF. The DNA of the CDR3 is TGCGCCAGCAGTGCGGGGATCGGAGAGACCCAGTACTTC.

V gene TRBV11-3 combines with J gene TRBJ1-1, with a possible D match to TRBD1 (6 bases). Trimming stripped 4 bases from V and 5 bases from J, with 14 bases between. Germline V gene sequence: CDR1 SGHNT, CDR2 YENEEA. This CDR3 is built from 14 residues. CDR3 DNA sequence: TGTGCCAGCAGCTCCCTGGACAGAGGAACTGAAGCTTTCTTT. This sequence encodes CASSSLDRGTEAFF.

This clone was seen only a few times. The chain links TRBV19 to TRBJ1-5; D gene ambiguous. Between the trimmed V and J ends, which lost 3 bases and 11 bases, there was a span of 20 bases. This CDR3 is built from 15 residues. Germline loops: CDR1 LNHDA, CDR2 SQIVND (reference sequence). Here the CDR3 reads CASSIEAHWGKAQHF. CDR3 DNA: TGTGCCAGTAGTATTGAGGCCCACTGGGGAAAGGCCCAGCATTTT.

This clone was seen once. The chain links TRBV6-6 to TRBJ2-3; the D call may be TRBD1 or TRBD2 (5 bases each). This CDR3 comprises 15 residues. Germline loops: CDR1 MNHNY, CDR2 SVGAGI (reference sequence). V was trimmed by 6 bases and J by 3 bases, leaving 16 bases between them. CDR3 residues: CASRGRDRRTDTQYF. The CDR3 nucleotides read TGTGCCAGCAGGGGACGGGACCGGAGGACAGATACGCAGTATTTT.

The CDR3 nucleotides read TGTGCCAGCAGCTCAATCTCCTACGAGCAGTACGTC. Translation gives CASSSISYEQYV. The chain couples TRBV11-2 to TRBJ2-7; D gene unclear. CDR1 is SGHAT and CDR2 is FQNNGV in the germline V gene. The CDR3 covers 12 residues. V was pared by 4 bases and J by 0 bases, with 4 bases between.

The V and J genes are TRBV6-1 and TRBJ2-7; possibly TRBD1 or TRBD2 for D (5 bases each). Trimming took off 2 bases at V and 2 bases at J, with 13 bases between the two ends. The germline gives CDR1 MNHNS, CDR2 SASEGT. This CDR3 is built from 15 residues. The CDR3 bases are TGTGCCAGCAGTGAAAGCTGGGGGAGCCCCTACGAGCAGTACGTC. Its translation is CASSESWGSPYEQYV.

The chain is built from TRBV5-4 and TRBJ2-5; the match to TRBD2 covers 10 bases. This CDR3 region has 15 residues. With 3 bases clipped from V and 5 bases from J, the junction kept 7 bases outside the gene matches. Per germline, CDR1 SGHNT and CDR2 YYREEE (reference sequence). CDR3 DNA sequence: TGTGCCAGCAGCTCAGTAACTAGCGGGGTGGAGACCCAGTACTTC. Its protein product is CASSSVTSGVETQYF.

The chain recombines TRBV6-1 with TRBJ1-2; D is unclear. Germline CDR1 reads MNHNS; CDR2 reads SASEGT. The CDR3 has 12 residues. With 0 bases removed from V and 6 bases from J, the gap between germline ends came to 5 bases. The DNA for the CDR3 is TGTGCCAGCAGTGAAGCGCGGGATGGCTACACCTTC. Amino acids: CASSEARDGYTF.

The chain uses TRBV5-1 and TRBJ2-5, with 7 bases lining up with TRBD1. The CDR3 sequence is 14 residues long. Trimming at V came to 3 bases and at J to 1 base, leaving 3 bases not matched to a gene. Germline CDR1 and CDR2: SGHRS and YFSETQ. Here the CDR3 DNA reads TGCGCCAGCAGCTCGGGACAGCCCCAAGAGACCCAGTACTTC. Protein sequence: CASSSGQPQETQYF.

The J gene is TRBJ1-3, the V gene TRBV4-1, with TRBD1 matching over 7 bases. Per the germline V gene, CDR1 is MGHRA and CDR2 is YSYEKL. V dropped 4 bases and J dropped 3; count of bases not matched to a gene: 3. This CDR3 comprises 14 residues. For the CDR3, the DNA is TGCGCCAGCAGCCTGCGGGACAGTGGAAACACCATATATTTT. The encoded protein is CASSLRDSGNTIYF.

This chain links TRBV10-2 with TRBJ2-4, with 10 bases identical to TRBD2. Germline lookup yields CDR1 WSHSY and CDR2 SAAADI. The CDR3 length is 14 residues. V dropped 5 bases and J dropped 8; count of bases not matched to a gene: 6. This chain's CDR3 is CASSPSGGDDIQYF. CDR3 coding DNA: TGCGCCAGCAGTCCTAGCGGGGGCGACGACATTCAGTACTTC.

This clone has a single count. The CDR3 is CASSFRRGGSPLHF. DNA of the CDR3: TGTGCCAGCAGCTTCCGTAGGGGAGGGTCACCCCTCCACTTT. The chain uses TRBV5-4 and TRBJ1-6; D may be TRBD1 (5 bases). Trimming pared 2 bases from V and 10 bases from J, leaving 13 bases between. This CDR3 has 14 amino acids. Germline V CDR1 and CDR2: SGHNT, YYREEE (reference sequence).

V usage is TRBV6-5 and J usage is TRBJ1-2; 10 nucleotides line up with TRBD1. Germline V CDR1 and CDR2: MNHEY, SVGAGI. V shed 0 bases, J shed 4 bases, and the junction held 5 bases outside the gene matches. The CDR3 is 16 residues long. CDR3 coding DNA: TGTGCCAGCAGTTACTCGAGGACAGGGGGTGGCTATGGCTACACCTTC. This gives the protein CASSYSRTGGGYGYTF.

This chain links TRBV10-3 with TRBJ2-3; D gene ambiguous. The germline V and J ends were trimmed by 9 bases and 6 bases, with 19 bases remaining between them. CDR1 and CDR2 from the germline V gene are ENHRY and SYGVKD. The length of the CDR3 is 14 residues. The DNA for the CDR3 is TGTGCCATTAGCCCACACATGGATAGTGATACGCAGTATTTT. This sequence encodes CAISPHMDSDTQYF.